A selection of T cell receptor beta chains follows, all from one sample in a study of blood T cell repertoires in COVID-19. Sequencing used immunoSEQ multiplex PCR; TCRdb keeps in-frame clones, though not all of them. The sample includes 65,000 to 80,000 clones, approximately 89% of them seen just once. The sequencing sample was made of peripheral blood. These receptors were obtained from a man aged 50-59 years with active COVID-19. Each CDR3 is given with its conserved first and last residue. The D gene is left open where the match is weak. Some rows mark clone size as missing; the rest say once, few, many or name a class of expanded clone.

cdr3_aa	cdr3_nt	v_call	j_call	clone_size	d_call
CASSQGQNYGYTF	TGCGCCAGCAGCCAAGGGCAGAACTATGGCTACACCTTC	TRBV4-3	TRBJ1-2	-	-
CASSRQVTDTQYF	TGTGCCAGTTCGAGACAGGTCACAGATACGCAGTATTTT	TRBV19	TRBJ2-3	-	-
CASSPGGTSDSEQYF	TGCGCCAGCAGCCCCGGTGGGACTAGCGACTCCGAGCAGTACTTC	TRBV5-1	TRBJ2-7	-	TRBD2
CASSLLASATGELFF	TGTGCCAGCAGCTTGCTTGCCAGCGCTACCGGGGAGCTGTTTTTT	TRBV5-5	TRBJ2-2	-	-
CASSSPRLTGAGGYTF	TGTGCCAGCAGTTCCCCGCGATTGACAGGGGCTGGGGGCTACACCTTC	TRBV6-5	TRBJ1-2	-	TRBD1
CASSLGQPSSYEQYF	TGCGCCAGCAGCTTGGGACAGCCGAGCTCCTACGAGCAGTACTTC	TRBV5-1	TRBJ2-7	-	-
CASSLTSGGAISYNEQFF	TGTGCCAGCAGCCTGACTAGCGGGGGGGCCATTTCGTACAATGAGCAGTTCTTC	TRBV14	TRBJ2-1	-	TRBD2
CASRGGRSSYNEQFF	TGTGCCAGTAGAGGCGGGAGAAGTTCCTACAATGAGCAGTTCTTC	TRBV19	TRBJ2-1	once	TRBD2
CASSLAASFGEQFF	TGTGCCAGCAGCCTAGCGGCTAGTTTTGGAGAGCAGTTCTTC	TRBV27	TRBJ2-1	once	TRBD2
CASSPPQGQRKTQYF	TGTGCCAGCTCACCACCGCAGGGTCAAAGAAAGACCCAGTACTTC	TRBV18	TRBJ2-5	-	-
CASSGTRVSGANVLTF	TGTGCCAGCAGTGGTACCAGGGTCTCCGGGGCCAACGTCCTGACTTTC	TRBV2	TRBJ2-6	-	-
CASSLGLWEQYF	TGTGCCAGCAGCTTGGGACTTTGGGAGCAGTACTTC	TRBV7-8	TRBJ2-7	-	-
CASSPLSGSIDEQYF	TGTGCCAGCTCACCTCTTAGCGGGAGTATCGACGAGCAGTACTTC	TRBV18	TRBJ2-7	-	TRBD2
CASSPRPEGDTEAFF	TGTGCCAGTTCCCCTCGTCCGGAAGGGGACACTGAAGCTTTCTTT	TRBV19	TRBJ1-1	-	-